Presented here are 30 T cell receptor beta chains from one specimen sequenced in a study of blood T cell repertoires in COVID-19. The table came from immunoSEQ multiplex PCR; TCRdb's copy has only in-frame clones and leaves some out. This sample yields more than 80,000 clones, of which roughly 86% are seen a single time; under 6% belongs to the top ten. Sequencing used peripheral blood. All receptors derive from a man between 40 and 49 years old with acute or convalescent COVID-19.

This CDR3 reads CAIRPDSSGNTIYF. The CDR3 bases are TGTGCCATCCGCCCGGACAGCTCTGGAAACACCATATATTTT. The chain uses TRBV10-3 and TRBJ1-3; the D gene is possibly TRBD1 (6 bases). Trimming left V 8 bases short and J 0 bases short, with 11 bases between. Per germline, CDR1 ENHRY and CDR2 SYGVKD. The CDR3 sequence is 14 residues long.

This sequence joins TRBV10-3 and TRBJ1-1; 7 nucleotides match TRBD1. This CDR3 spans 15 amino acids. Trimming at V came to 4 bases and at J to 4 bases, leaving 9 bases not matched to a gene. Per the germline V gene, CDR1 is ENHRY and CDR2 is SYGVKD. CDR3 sequence (DNA): TGTGCCATCAGTGCAGAACAGGGGTTTGGCACTGAAGCTTTCTTT. Protein sequence: CAISAEQGFGTEAFF.

The chain is built from TRBV5-1 and TRBJ2-3, with 11 nucleotides matching TRBD1. The CDR3 has 15 amino acids. The germline gives CDR1 SGHRS, CDR2 YFSETQ. V trimming: 2 bases; J trimming: 4 bases; junction bases outside the gene matches: 3. CDR3 protein: CASSLGQGAADTQYF. CDR3 coding DNA: TGCGCCAGCAGCTTAGGACAGGGGGCCGCAGATACGCAGTATTTT.

CDR3: CAISDGQPPLRAFF. The CDR3 DNA is TGTGCCATCAGTGACGGACAGCCTCCATTGAGAGCTTTCTTT. V and J are TRBV10-3 and TRBJ1-1; D is perhaps TRBD1 (6 bases). The CDR3 totals 14 residues. V lost 3 bases and J 10 bases, leaving 18 bases between the germline ends. The V gene's germline CDR1 is ENHRY and CDR2 SYGVKD.

V is TRBV7-8 and J is TRBJ2-3, with 10 nucleotides matching TRBD2. The CDR3 loop spans 16 amino acids. V gave up 0 bases and J gave up 6 bases; unmatched junction bases: 6. From germline, CDR1 is SGHVS and CDR2 FQNEAQ. The CDR3 nucleotides read TGTGCCAGCAGCTTAGCGGGAGCGGGGGGGGTGGATACGCAGTATTTT. Translating it yields CASSLAGAGGVDTQYF.

The CDR3 nucleotides are TGTGCCAGCAGCTTAGGTCCTTCAGACACCTACGAGCAGTACTTC. Its protein product is CASSLGPSDTYEQYF. The chain is built from TRBV7-2 and TRBJ2-7; D call uncertain. The CDR3 is 15 amino acids. The V and J ends lost 1 base and 2 bases respectively, with 12 bases between them. The germline gives CDR1 SGHTA, CDR2 FQGNSA.

The chain combines TRBV5-6 with TRBJ2-3; TRBD2 aligns across 7 bases. Per germline, CDR1 SGHDT and CDR2 YYEEEE. The CDR3 sequence is 14 residues long. V lost 4 bases to trimming and J lost 2 bases; unmatched junction nucleotides: 4. The CDR3 DNA follows: TGTGCCAGCAGCGCGGGACTACTCACAGATACGCAGTATTTT. It is translated as CASSAGLLTDTQYF.

V is TRBV15 and J is TRBJ2-3; 7 nucleotides agree with TRBD2. The V gene end was trimmed by 3 bases and the J gene end by 1 base; junction bases not matched to a gene: 4. The CDR3 runs 15 residues. Germline CDR1 reads LNHNV; CDR2 reads YYDKDF (reference sequence). The CDR3 here is CATSSRREGTDTQYF. CDR3 nucleotides: TGTGCCACCAGCAGCCGACGGGAGGGCACAGATACGCAGTATTTT.

This sequence joins TRBV7-2 and TRBJ2-1; 15 bases agree with TRBD2. There are 16 residues in the CDR3. Germline trimming cut 3 bases from V and 8 bases from J; bases unmatched to any gene: 5. Germline values: CDR1 SGHTA, CDR2 FQGNSA. CDR3 region: CASSFGLAGGLDEQFF. The CDR3 DNA reads as TGTGCCAGCAGCTTCGGACTAGCGGGGGGGCTAGATGAGCAGTTCTTC.

The rearrangement links TRBV7-9 to TRBJ1-1, with D perhaps matching TRBD1 (6 bases). Trimming left V 1 base short and J 3 bases short, with 15 bases between. The CDR3 extends over 16 amino acids. Germline lookup yields CDR1 SEHNR and CDR2 FQNEAQ (reference sequence). CDR3 DNA: TGTGCCAGCAGCTTAGGTACAGGGTGGCTGCACACTGAAGCTTTCTTT. This encodes CASSLGTGWLHTEAFF.

The chain joins TRBV6-5 to TRBJ2-4; unclear D gene. Trimming cost V 0 bases and J 0 bases, with 6 bases left between them. Germline loops: CDR1 MNHEY, CDR2 SVGAGI. CDR3 length: 15 amino acids. The CDR3 loop is CASSYSNLAKNIQYF. CDR3 DNA: TGTGCCAGCAGTTACTCCAATTTAGCCAAAAACATTCAGTACTTC.

The V gene is TRBV6-4, the J gene TRBJ2-3; 10 nucleotides align to TRBD1. The CDR3 runs 14 residues. CDR1 is MRHNA and CDR2 is SNTAGT in the germline V gene. The junction had 4 bases not matched to a gene; V was cut back by 6 bases and J by 4 bases. The CDR3 DNA sequence: TGTGCCAGCAGCGCCGGACAGGGGGCAGATACGCAGTATTTT. It translates to CASSAGQGADTQYF.

This CDR3 is CASSWPGADEQFF. For the CDR3, the DNA is TGTGCCAGCAGCTGGCCTGGTGCGGATGAGCAGTTCTTC. The J gene is TRBJ2-1, the V gene TRBV11-3; D is ambiguous. With 4 bases removed from V and 8 bases from J, the gap between germline ends came to 12 bases. The CDR3 consists of 13 residues. Looked up from germline, CDR1 is SGHNT and CDR2 is YENEEA. Supplemented by reference TRBV11-3 and TRBJ2-1, the full variable domain reads EAGVVQSPRYKIIEKKQPVAFWCNPISGHNTLYWYLQNLGQGPELLIRYENEEAVDDSQLPKDRFSAERLKGVDSTLKIQPAELGDSAVYLCASSWPGADEQFFGPGTRLTVL.

The chain joins TRBV5-6 to TRBJ1-1; a possible D gene is TRBD1 (6 bases). CDR3 length equals 15 residues. Germline V CDR1 and CDR2: SGHDT, YYEEEE. Trimming stripped 4 bases from V and 4 bases from J, with 17 bases between. Here the CDR3 DNA reads TGTGCCAGCAGCCCGGAGGGGGGAGGGTCCACTGAAGCTTTCTTT. This gives the protein CASSPEGGGSTEAFF.

As DNA, the CDR3 is TGTGCCAGCAGCCCCAACGGACAGAATTATCATGTCTATGGCTACACCTTC. Encoded protein: CASSPNGQNYHVYGYTF. The V and J genes are TRBV7-9 and TRBJ1-2; D perhaps matches TRBD1 (6 bases). The ends were cut back, 5 bases at V and 4 bases at J, with 23 bases in the middle. The V gene's germline CDR1 is SEHNR and CDR2 FQNEAQ (reference sequence). The CDR3 extends over 17 amino acids.

V usage is TRBV11-2 and J usage is TRBJ2-5, with TRBD2 matching over 8 bases. Losses at the gene ends were 3 bases for V and 4 bases for J; bases not matched to a gene: 1. The CDR3 covers 13 residues. Germline V gives CDR1 SGHAT, CDR2 FQNNGV. The CDR3 reads CASSLGLGETQYF. CDR3 DNA: TGTGCCAGCAGCTTGGGACTAGGAGAGACCCAGTACTTC.

As DNA, the CDR3 is TGTGCCAGCAGCGGAGCGGGACAGGTTAATTCACCCCTCCACTTT. Protein product: CASSGAGQVNSPLHF. The V gene is TRBV9, the J gene TRBJ1-6; TRBD1 matches 8 bases. CDR1 is SGDLS and CDR2 is YYNGEE in the germline V gene. J gave up 6 bases and V 3 bases, and 5 bases lay outside the gene matches. The CDR3 loop spans 15 amino acids.

V and J are TRBV7-8 and TRBJ2-1, with TRBD2 matching over 15 bases. With 5 bases clipped from V and 13 bases from J, the junction kept 6 bases outside the gene matches. The length of the CDR3 is 14 residues. In germline, CDR1 is SGHVS, CDR2 FQNEAQ. CDR3 sequence reads: CASSTGTSGGPQFF. CDR3 nucleotide sequence: TGTGCCAGCAGCACCGGGACTAGCGGGGGGCCCCAGTTCTTC.

To note about this clone: The same CDR3 can be traced to other DNA sequences in this sample. The V call is TRBV10-2, the J call TRBJ2-5; a possible D gene is TRBD1 (5 bases). Germline lookup yields CDR1 WSHSY and CDR2 SAAADI. CDR3 size: 13 residues. The V end lost 4 bases, the J end lost 1 base, and 7 bases lay between the germline ends. The CDR3 region is CASSGGAQETQYF. The CDR3 bases are TGCGCCAGCAGTGGTGGGGCCCAAGAGACCCAGTACTTC.

This chain joins TRBV19 and TRBJ2-7, with 8 bases that match TRBD2. The V gene end was trimmed by 10 bases and the J gene end by 6 bases; junction bases not matched to a gene: 11. CDR1 is LNHDA, CDR2 SQIVND, per germline (reference sequence). There are 13 residues in the CDR3. The CDR3 reads CATGTDRGGEQYF. As DNA, the CDR3 is TGTGCCACGGGGACCGATCGGGGGGGCGAGCAGTACTTC.

As concerns this clone: The same CDR3 also results from other DNA sequences found in this sample. This chain connects TRBV27 to TRBJ1-1; perhaps TRBD1 as D (6 bases). The CDR3 spans 13 residues. V was pared by 2 bases and J by 5 bases, with 9 bases between. Germline assignment: CDR1 MNHEY and CDR2 SMNVEV (reference sequence). The CDR3 coding sequence is TGTGCCAGCAGTTTAGGAAGGGGGACTGAAGCTTTCTTT. This translates into CASSLGRGTEAFF.

The chain joins TRBV6-2 or TRBV6-3 to TRBJ2-5; 13 nucleotides align to TRBD2. Germline trimming cut 4 bases from V and 2 bases from J; bases unmatched to any gene: 1. The CDR3 runs 15 residues. The germline V gene encodes CDR1 MNHEY and CDR2 SVGEGT. CDR3: CASSWTSGRQETQYF. Written as DNA, the CDR3 is TGTGCCAGCAGTTGGACTAGCGGGAGACAAGAGACCCAGTACTTC.

This clone was recorded once. The chain joins TRBV12-5 to TRBJ2-1, with D perhaps matching TRBD2 (6 bases). This CDR3 spans 14 amino acids. Trimming left V 11 bases short and J 0 bases short, with 14 bases between. From germline, CDR1 is LGHNT and CDR2 FRNRAP. In nucleotides, the CDR3 is TGTGCTGGATCGGAGGGTGGCTCCTACAATGAGCAGTTCTTC. Its protein is CAGSEGGSYNEQFF. Full variable domain (missing parts from reference TRBV12-5 and TRBJ2-1): DARVTQTPRHKVTEMGQEVTMRCQPILGHNTVFWYRQTMMQGLELLAYFRNRAPLDDSGMPKDRFSAEMPDATLATLKIQPSEPRDSAVYFCAGSEGGSYNEQFFGPGTRLTVL.

This rearrangement joins TRBV10-3 to TRBJ1-6; 7 nucleotides match TRBD1. The CDR3 loop spans 14 amino acids. Per germline, CDR1 ENHRY and CDR2 SYGVKD. The V and J ends lost 10 bases and 6 bases, in that order; junction bases with no gene match: 9. The CDR3 DNA reads TGTGCCACGGGACCGGGACAGCCTAATTCACCCCTCCACTTT. Amino acid sequence: CATGPGQPNSPLHF.

The genes are TRBV15 and TRBJ1-2; no reliable D call. Per germline, CDR1 LNHNV and CDR2 YYDKDF (reference sequence). V shed 3 bases and J shed 6 bases, with 8 bases lying between them. The CDR3 has 12 residues. CDR3 loop: CATSRAMDGYTF. DNA of the CDR3: TGTGCCACCAGCAGGGCCATGGATGGCTACACCTTC.

The chain employs TRBV30 and TRBJ1-1; no reliable D call. Deletions cut 0 bases from V and 1 base from J, with 9 bases between. The germline CDR1 and CDR2 sequences are GTSNPN and SVGIG (reference sequence). This CDR3 contains 14 residues. The DNA for the CDR3 is TGTGCCTGGAGTGTGGAGGGCTGGAACACTGAAGCTTTCTTT. This encodes CAWSVEGWNTEAFF.

This chain uses TRBV3-1 (or the pseudogene TRBV3-2) with TRBJ2-7; possibly TRBD1 for D (5 bases). The CDR3 is 17 residues long. The V end lost 3 bases, the J end lost 3 bases, and 21 bases lay between the germline ends. CDR1 LGHDT and CDR2 YNNKEL come from the germline V gene (reference sequence). The CDR3 region is CASSQKPGHAGSYEQYF. CDR3 nucleotide sequence: TGTGCCAGCAGCCAGAAACCTGGACACGCTGGAAGCTACGAGCAGTACTTC.

The genes are TRBV6-5 and TRBJ2-7; D may be TRBD2 (6 bases). The V gene's germline CDR1 is MNHEY and CDR2 SVGAGI. The CDR3 has 12 amino acids. The V and J ends lost 8 bases and 2 bases respectively, with 10 bases between them. The CDR3 DNA reads as TGTGCCAGCCGGGACTCAGCCTACGAGCAGTACTTC. Translating gives CASRDSAYEQYF.

CDR3 amino acids: CATSRDPQGDQPQHF. The CDR3 coding sequence is TGTGCCACCAGCAGAGATCCACAGGGGGATCAGCCCCAGCATTTT. The V call is TRBV15, the J call TRBJ1-5; 8 bases match TRBD1. V lost 0 bases and J lost 5; bases outside the gene matches: 3. Per germline, CDR1 LNHNV and CDR2 YYDKDF (reference sequence). The CDR3 covers 15 residues.

The J gene is TRBJ1-1, the V gene TRBV4-2, with 9 bases that match TRBD1. With V trimmed by 2 bases and J by 5 bases, 9 bases remained unmatched. This CDR3 has 16 amino acids. The germline CDR1 and CDR2 sequences are LGHNA and YNFKEQ. CDR3 sequence: CASSQPGQGRGTEAFF. CDR3 nucleotide sequence: TGTGCCAGCAGCCAACCGGGACAGGGAAGGGGAACTGAAGCTTTCTTT.